This T cell receptor beta chain was documented in a study of T cells after yellow fever vaccination. Looking at the study overall: Libraries from low-cell-number fractions were prepared with the SMART-Seq v4 Ultra Low Input RNA kit. General study points: Repertoires sorted by FACS could include abundant clonotypes that are contaminants from the bulk population. Detected again after the booster were most primary-vaccination clones, at about 96% CD4 and 70% to 90% CD8.

This clonotype has at least ten counts. Its antigen is currently unknown. UMIs and a universal primer site were added when TCR cDNA was made by 5'RACE template switching. TCRdb used MiXCR to reprocess the 5' RACE reads, holding one entry per CDR3 protein. The sample lists fewer than 650,000 distinct CDR3 sequences, around a fifth seen once, with about 15% in the top ten. V lost 4 bases, J lost 8 bases, and 12 bases lay in between. The CDR3 length is 14 residues. From germline, CDR1 is MGHRA and CDR2 YSYEKL. The sequenced sample was PBMCs, obtained 20 to 25 days after the first yellow fever vaccination. The chain recombines TRBV4-1 with TRBJ1-6; D is unresolved. The origin of this receptor is a man between 18 and 29 years old who received the YFV17D yellow fever vaccine. The CDR3 reads CASSPRSVDSPLHF. As DNA, the CDR3 is TGCGCCAGCAGCCCAAGATCAGTGGATTCACCCCTCCACTTT.